One T cell receptor (beta chain) is described in this entry. The data were obtained in a study of blood T cell repertoires in COVID-19. The table came from immunoSEQ multiplex PCR; TCRdb's copy has only in-frame clones and leaves some out. The sample carries around 360,000 clones, roughly 90% recorded once. Trimming cost V 4 bases and J 3 bases, with 9 bases left between them. The CDR3 extends over 13 amino acids. Germline V gene sequence: CDR1 SGHDN, CDR2 FVKESK. This chain joins TRBV14 and TRBJ1-2; D is undetermined. Sequenced material: PBMCs or T cells enriched from blood (not recorded which). This TCR derives from a woman in her thirties who had recovered from COVID-19. The CDR3 sequence: CASSLRADYGYTF. The CDR3 bases are TGTGCCAGCAGCCTTCGTGCGGACTATGGCTACACCTTC. The complete variable domain, with remaining parts taken from reference TRBV14 and TRBJ1-2, reads EAGVTQFPSHSVIEKGQTVTLRCDPISGHDNLYWYRRVMGKEIKFLLHFVKESKQDESGMPNNRFLAERTGGTYSTLKVQPAELEDSGVYFCASSLRADYGYTFGSGTRLTVV.